This T cell receptor (beta chain) is from a study of shared clonotypes between healthy human individuals. About the study: Three plates each covered CD4 naive and memory; CD8 naive two, CD8 memory one.

The CDR3 contains 12 residues. Trimming removed 6 bases from V and 4 bases from J, with 10 bases in between. Germline loops: CDR1 MNHEY, CDR2 SVGAGI. Genomic DNA per cell subset filled all wells of several immunoSEQ plates. Only in-frame clones appear in the TCRdb table, and some are missing; sequencing was by immunoSEQ multiplex PCR. This sample has about 2 million clones, with roughly 94% found just once. Turning to this clone: Its antigen is currently unknown. Other DNA sequences in this specimen translate into the identical CDR3.

All of the donors resided in Nashville, Tennessee, and each was a Caucasian adult. Study-level results: Depth of sequencing was expected to influence donor clonotype sharing.

This clonotype was obtained from a man between 18 and 29 years old in good health. Material for sequencing was naive CD4+ T cells sorted from blood. The subset: CD45RA+ positively selected. The genes are TRBV6-5 and TRBJ2-7; perhaps TRBD1 as D (5 bases). CDR3 region: CASSSDSYEQYF. The CDR3 DNA reads as TGTGCCAGCAGCTCCGACAGTTACGAGCAGTACTTC.